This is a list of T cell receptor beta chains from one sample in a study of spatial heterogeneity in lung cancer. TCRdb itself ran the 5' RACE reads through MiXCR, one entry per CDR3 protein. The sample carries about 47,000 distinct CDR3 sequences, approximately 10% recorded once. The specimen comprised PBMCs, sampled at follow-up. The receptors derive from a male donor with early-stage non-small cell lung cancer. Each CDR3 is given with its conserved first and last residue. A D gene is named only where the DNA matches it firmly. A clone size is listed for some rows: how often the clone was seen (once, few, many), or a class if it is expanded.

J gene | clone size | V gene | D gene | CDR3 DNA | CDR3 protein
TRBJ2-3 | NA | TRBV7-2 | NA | TGTGCCAGCACAGGACGGATTATAAGCACAGATACGCAGTATTTT | CASTGRIISTDTQYF
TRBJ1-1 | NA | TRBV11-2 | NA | TGTGCCAGCAGCCTCACAGTCATGAACACTGAAGCTTTCTTT | CASSLTVMNTEAFF
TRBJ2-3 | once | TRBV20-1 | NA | TGCAGTGCTAGAGGGGGGGCTAACACAGATACGCAGTATTTT | CSARGGANTDTQYF
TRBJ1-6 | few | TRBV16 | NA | TGTGCCAGCAGCGAACGGAACTATAATTCACCCCTCCACTTT | CASSERNYNSPLHF
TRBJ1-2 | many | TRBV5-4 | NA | TGTGCCAGCAGCGACGGGTCGAAGAACGCTTTTGGCTACACCTTC | CASSDGSKNAFGYTF
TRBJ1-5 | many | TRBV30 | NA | TGTGCCTGGAGCCATACAGGGCCTAATCAGCCCCAGCATTTT | CAWSHTGPNQPQHF
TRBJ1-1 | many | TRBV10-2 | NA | TGCGCCAGCAGTGAGCCGGGCACGAACACTGAAGCTTTCTTT | CASSEPGTNTEAFF
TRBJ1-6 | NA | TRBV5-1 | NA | TGCGCCAGCAGCTTGAGCTCCCTCGGGGAAAATTCACCCCTCCACTTT | CASSLSSLGENSPLHF
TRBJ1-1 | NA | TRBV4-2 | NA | TGTGCCAGCAGCCAGGATAGAGGTCTCAGGGTAGAAAACACTGAAGCTTTCTTT | CASSQDRGLRVENTEAFF
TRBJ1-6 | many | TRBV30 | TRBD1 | TGTGCCTGGAGTAGGACAGGCGATTATTCACCCCTCCACTTT | CAWSRTGDYSPLHF
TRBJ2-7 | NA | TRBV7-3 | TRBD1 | TGTGCCAGCAGCCCCGGGGACAGGGCCCCCTACGAGCAGTACTTC | CASSPGDRAPYEQYF